Detailed here is one T cell receptor (beta chain). Its antigen is as yet unknown. This entry belongs to a study of blood T cells in healthy people across ages. Regarding the study as a whole: Measured against age, TCR beta diversity per million T cells decreased in a roughly linear manner. What prevented conclusive comparison of naive and antigen-experienced cells was that PBMCs were unsorted.

CDR1 is MDHEN and CDR2 is SYDVKM in the germline V gene. The germline V and J ends were trimmed by 4 bases and 11 bases, with 20 bases remaining between them. This CDR3 comprises 14 residues. There were at least 5.5 micrograms of total RNA extracted from every sample. A second PCR of 7 to 11 cycles used a sample-barcoded 5' primer and a J-beta primer mix. Sequencing of every sample gave 2.5 million or more CDR3-containing paired-end reads. From the 5' RACE reads, TCRdb called clonotypes with MiXCR, one entry per CDR3 protein. The sample consists of 800,000 to 1,000,000 distinct CDR3 sequences, 45% to 50% of them appearing once.

The receptor was derived from a man younger than 45 in good health. The genes are TRBV28 and TRBJ1-1; TRBD1 is a possible D gene (5 bases). The sequenced sample was blood. The CDR3 here is CASSSGGNTVMAFF. The CDR3 DNA sequence: TGTGCCAGCAGTTCCGGGGGGAATACTGTCATGGCTTTCTTT.